Sequencing of this T cell receptor beta chain was carried out in a study of CD8 T cells in ankylosing spondylitis. Whole-study findings and limits: The study looked at matched synovial fluid samples from ankylosing spondylitis patients. Disease-linked clones were reported to be significantly enriched there. About eight highly homologous variants made up a TCR beta motif that seemed to typify ankylosing spondylitis blood. Within peripheral blood, clones linked to disease were CD8+ and relatively rare. Prior literature has documented some motif variants in synovial fluid and blood from reactive arthritis.

Libraries of TCR beta came from quantitative 5'-RACE with molecular barcodes. TCRdb redid the calling of the 5' RACE reads with MiXCR, one entry per CDR3 protein. The sample contains some 240,000 distinct CDR3 sequences, just under 7.5% of which appear only once. The length of the CDR3 is 12 residues. The germline V gene has CDR1 WSHSY and CDR2 SAAADI. With 4 bases removed from V and 8 bases from J, the gap between germline ends came to 10 bases. This clonotype has ten or more counts. Its target is unknown. The TCR was taken from a male donor with ankylosing spondylitis. Material: blood, either unsorted or a sorted T cell fraction (not recorded which). The chain carries TRBV10-2 and TRBJ2-3; D not certain. The CDR3 nucleotides are TGCGCCAGCAGTGCACCCCCGGGTACGCAGTATTTT. Protein: CASSAPPGTQYF.